The 4 T cell receptor beta chains given below trace back to one sample, sequenced in a study of T cell repertoires in cytomegalovirus infection. TCRdb recomputed calls from the reads with MiXCR, one row per CDR3 protein. The table includes fewer than 1,000,000 distinct CDR3 sequences, roughly 31% detected once. These receptors' targets are unknown. Material: cultured CD8+ T cells from PBMCs, obtained from culture after CMV antigen stimulation. The receptors come from a human donor in good health (CMV status not recorded). Some clones in this sample may be carry-over from other donors' samples.

This clonotype was seen only a few times. The chain is built from TRBV6-6 and TRBJ1-3; D possibly corresponds to TRBD1 (6 bases). The length of the CDR3 is 16 residues. V shed 7 bases and J shed 0 bases, with 16 bases lying between them. The germline gives CDR1 MNHNY, CDR2 SVGAGI (reference sequence). The CDR3 reads CASIGSGQLSGNTIYF. In nucleotides, the CDR3 is TGTGCCAGCATTGGCTCAGGACAGCTCTCTGGAAACACCATATATTTT.

This clonotype was picked up one time. The rearrangement uses TRBV6-5 and TRBJ1-2; D call uncertain. The CDR3 runs 15 residues. The ends were cut back, 0 bases at V and 5 bases at J, with 13 bases in the middle. Germline V gene data show CDR1 as MNHEY and CDR2 as SVGAGI. The CDR3 loop reads CASSYSISRLYGYTF. Written as DNA, the CDR3 is TGTGCCAGCAGTTACTCGATATCCAGGCTGTATGGCTACACCTTC.

This chain joins TRBV19 and TRBJ1-1; 8 positions match TRBD1. The V gene's germline CDR1 is LNHDA and CDR2 SQIVND (reference sequence). The V segment lost 6 bases and the J segment 5 bases; nucleotides outside the gene matches: 20. This CDR3 comprises 18 residues. CDR3 DNA sequence: TGTGCCAGTAGGAGAAGGATACCGGGACAGGCGGAGGAGACTGAAGCTTTCTTT. Translation: CASRRRIPGQAEETEAFF. Based on the CDR3 plus reference TRBV19 and TRBJ1-1, the full variable domain is DGGITQSPKYLFRKEGQNVTLSCEQNLNHDAMYWYRQDPGQGLRLIYYSQIVNDFQKGDIAEGYSVSREKKESFPLTVTSAQKNPTAFYLCASRRRIPGQAEETEAFFGQGTRLTVV.

The genes are TRBV7-9 and TRBJ2-4; D is unclear. The germline gives CDR1 SEHNR, CDR2 FQNEAQ (reference sequence). CDR3 length: 16 amino acids. V was trimmed by 1 base and J by 0 bases, leaving 10 bases between them. CDR3 in amino acids: CASSLVGYSAKNIQYF. CDR3 bases: TGTGCCAGCAGCTTAGTTGGCTACTCAGCCAAAAACATTCAGTACTTC.